These 25 T cell receptor beta chains originate from one sample sequenced in a study of CD8 T cells in ankylosing spondylitis. The antigens these receptors bind are not known. The study's findings and limits: Ankylosing spondylitis blood appeared to carry a characteristic TCR beta motif of roughly eight highly homologous variants.

TCRdb ran MiXCR on the 5' RACE reads and lists one entry per CDR3 protein. The sample yields hundreds of thousands of distinct CDR3 sequences, approximately 12% seen once. Sequenced input: blood, either unsorted or a sorted T cell fraction (not recorded which). The receptors stem from a male donor with ankylosing spondylitis.

This sequence joins TRBV6-2 or TRBV6-3 and TRBJ1-1; perhaps TRBD1 as D (6 bases). The germline V and J ends were trimmed by 5 bases and 7 bases, with 14 bases remaining between them. Germline V gene lookup returns CDR1 MNHEY and CDR2 SVGEGT. This CDR3 contains 13 residues. CDR3 loop: CASSTSGGREAFF. The CDR3 DNA sequence: TGTGCCAGCAGTACGTCCGGGGGGCGTGAAGCTTTCTTT.

This chain links TRBV20-1 with TRBJ1-6; D unclear. Germline V gives CDR1 DFQATT, CDR2 SNEGSKA (reference sequence). The CDR3 spans 15 residues. The V end lost 3 bases, the J end lost 7 bases, and 16 bases lay between the germline ends. The CDR3 protein is CSARNKDLGNSPLHF. CDR3 sequence (DNA): TGCAGTGCTAGGAATAAGGACCTCGGGAATTCACCCCTCCACTTT.

The chain carries TRBV2 and TRBJ1-5; maybe TRBD1 (5 bases). The length of the CDR3 is 15 residues. V was clipped by 6 bases and J by 0 bases, with 12 bases between them. CDR1 and CDR2 (germline): SNHLY, FYNNEI. The CDR3 coding sequence is TGTGCCAGCAGCCCCGACAGTCGTAGCAATCAGCCCCAGCATTTT. Translated, it gives CASSPDSRSNQPQHF. Drawing the rest from reference TRBV2 and TRBJ1-5, the complete variable domain is EPEVTQTPSHQVTQMGQEVILRCVPISNHLYFYWYRQILGQKVEFLVSFYNNEISEKSEIFDDQFSVERPDGSNFTLKIRSTKLEDSAMYFCASSPDSRSNQPQHFGDGTRLSIL.

In this sample, this clonotype turned up a few times. This chain connects TRBV7-2 to TRBJ2-7, with 7 positions matching TRBD2. Germline V CDR1 and CDR2: SGHTA, FQGNSA. The CDR3 is 17 amino acids. V was clipped by 3 bases and J by 2 bases; unmatched bases: 13. The CDR3 DNA is TGTGCCAGCAGCTTTTCCGGCGGGAGTTTTTTCACCTACGAGCAGTACTTC. Protein: CASSFSGGSFFTYEQYF. The full variable domain, rest sourced from reference TRBV7-2 and TRBJ2-7, is GAGVSQSPSNKVTEKGKDVELRCDPISGHTALYWYRQSLGQGLEFLIYFQGNSAPDKSGLPSDRFSAERTGGSVSTLTIQRTQQEDSAVYLCASSFSGGSFFTYEQYFGPGTRLTVT.

The sample holds a few counts of this clonotype. V usage is TRBV6-2 or TRBV6-3 and J usage is TRBJ1-6; 10 nucleotides match TRBD1. This CDR3 has 15 residues. Germline CDR1 MNHEY, CDR2 SVGEGT. Losses at the gene ends were 8 bases for V and 10 bases for J; bases not matched to a gene: 11. The CDR3 region is CASRSGGQGTSPLHF. CDR3 coding DNA: TGTGCCAGCCGCAGCGGGGGACAGGGGACGTCACCCCTCCACTTT.

The chain couples TRBV5-1 to TRBJ2-2, with TRBD2 matching over 9 bases. Germline-derived CDR1 and CDR2 are SGHRS and YFSETQ. V lost 2 bases to trimming and J lost 1 base; unmatched junction nucleotides: 3. The CDR3 totals 16 residues. The CDR3 reads CASSFLTSGNTGELFF. CDR3 bases: TGCGCCAGCAGCTTCTTGACTAGCGGGAACACCGGGGAGCTGTTTTTT.

The chain recombines TRBV7-2 with TRBJ2-5, with D unclear. V lost 5 bases to trimming and J lost 0 bases, with 7 bases between them. The CDR3 length is 13 residues. Germline V lookup: CDR1 SGHTA, CDR2 FQGNSA. Written as DNA, the CDR3 is TGTGCCAGCAGCCGAAGTCACCAAGAGACCCAGTACTTC. Translated, it gives CASSRSHQETQYF.

This clonotype was detected a few times. The chain employs TRBV24-1 and TRBJ2-3; no clear D gene. This CDR3 has 16 residues. Per the germline V gene, CDR1 is KGHDR and CDR2 is SFDVKD. Trimming removed 3 bases at V and 2 bases at J, with 14 bases between. The CDR3 sequence is CATSDPYRDFTDTQYF. CDR3 bases: TGTGCCACCAGTGATCCCTACAGAGATTTCACAGATACGCAGTATTTT.

This clonotype has a count of ten or more. In nucleotides, the CDR3 is TGTGCCAGCAGTTTAAGCTCAGGGGTGTCTTTGGAGCCCCAGCATTTT. Amino acids: CASSLSSGVSLEPQHF. The chain is built from TRBV12-3 or TRBV12-4 and TRBJ1-5; maybe TRBD1 (6 bases). V shed 2 bases and J shed 8 bases, with 19 bases lying between them. The length of the CDR3 is 16 residues.

This clonotype was observed many times. The rearrangement links TRBV5-6 to TRBJ2-2; D call uncertain. CDR1 SGHDT and CDR2 YYEEEE come from the germline V gene. V was shortened by 4 bases and J by 1 base, with 8 bases between the two germline ends. The CDR3 runs to 14 residues. In DNA form, the CDR3 reads TGTGCCAGCAGCATCACAGTGAACACCGGGGAGCTGTTTTTT. It is translated as CASSITVNTGELFF.

This clonotype has at least ten counts. The gene calls are TRBV7-8 and TRBJ2-7; D could derive from TRBD1 or TRBD2 (5 bases each). With 1 base removed from V and 0 bases from J, the gap between germline ends came to 10 bases. The V gene's germline CDR1 is SGHVS and CDR2 FQNEAQ. This CDR3 has 15 residues. The CDR3 protein is CASSLVSGPSYEQYF. CDR3 nucleotides: TGTGCCAGCAGCTTAGTGTCGGGGCCCTCCTACGAGCAGTACTTC.

This clonotype was seen only a few times. This rearrangement joins TRBV7-2 to TRBJ2-7, with 7 bases aligning to TRBD2. Germline assignment: CDR1 SGHTA and CDR2 FQGNSA. The CDR3 spans 15 residues. J lost 3 bases, V lost 5 bases, and 10 bases had no gene match. This chain's CDR3 is CASSPAGPMGYEQYF. DNA of the CDR3: TGTGCCAGCAGCCCAGCGGGGCCCATGGGCTACGAGCAGTACTTC.

The chain has TRBV7-3 and TRBJ2-3; D may be TRBD2 (6 bases). The germline V gene encodes CDR1 SGHTA and CDR2 FQGTGA. Deletions cut 5 bases from V and 4 bases from J, with 16 bases between. This CDR3 contains 15 residues. CDR3 in amino acids: CASSQRREDADTQYF. The CDR3 region has the DNA TGTGCCAGCAGCCAGAGAAGGGAGGATGCAGATACGCAGTATTTT.

This clonotype was observed many times. The V call is TRBV7-2, the J call TRBJ2-1; maybe TRBD2 (5 bases). V lost 5 bases and J 6 bases, leaving 17 bases between the germline ends. The CDR3 consists of 15 residues. In germline, CDR1 is SGHTA, CDR2 FQGNSA. The CDR3 sequence is CASSLKSGNLNEQFF. The CDR3 region has the DNA TGTGCCAGCAGCCTTAAGTCCGGGAACCTCAATGAGCAGTTCTTC.

This clonotype came up many times. This chain links TRBV5-1 with TRBJ1-1, with TRBD1 matching 7 bases. Germline V CDR1 and CDR2: SGHRS, YFSETQ. There are 15 residues in the CDR3. The J segment lost 3 bases and the V segment lost 4 bases, leaving 9 bases of the junction unmatched. As DNA, the CDR3 is TGCGCCAGCAGCCCACAGGGGATATCGTACACTGAAGCTTTCTTT. It is translated as CASSPQGISYTEAFF.

This clonotype has a handful of counts. The junction differs from germline at one of its ends, possibly a read error. The chain is built from TRBV10-1 and TRBJ1-1; possible D gene TRBD1, 5 bases. Germline CDR1 and CDR2: WNHNN and SYGVQD (reference sequence). This CDR3 has 13 residues. The CDR3 nucleotides are TGCGCCAGCACTGAGGGTTGGGGCGCTGAAGCTTTCTTT. Translated: CASTEGWGAEAFF.

This clonotype appeared a few times. The chain employs TRBV4-2 and TRBJ1-4; 7 bases align to TRBD1. V lost 3 bases to trimming and J lost 0 bases; unmatched junction nucleotides: 13. Germline CDR1 is LGHNA and CDR2 is YNFKEQ. The CDR3 length is 19 residues. The CDR3 sequence: CASSHMAGTDEATNEKLFF. CDR3 sequence (DNA): TGTGCCAGCAGCCACATGGCCGGGACAGACGAAGCAACTAATGAAAAACTGTTTTTT.

The rearrangement joins TRBV5-1 to TRBJ2-7, with a tentative D call TRBD1 (6 bases). This CDR3 has 16 residues. Germline-derived CDR1 and CDR2 are SGHRS and YFSETQ. The ends were cut back, 4 bases at V and 7 bases at J, with 24 bases in the middle. CDR3 loop: CASSPTPSAGGSEQYF. DNA for the CDR3: TGCGCCAGCAGCCCAACGCCCAGCGCTGGGGGCTCGGAGCAGTACTTC.

This clonotype was counted many times. J is TRBJ2-7 and V is TRBV5-1, with D tentatively TRBD1 (6 bases). Per germline, CDR1 SGHRS and CDR2 YFSETQ. V gave up 2 bases and J gave up 4 bases, with 16 bases separating them. The CDR3 consists of 15 residues. DNA of the CDR3: TGCGCCAGCAGCTTTGCTACAGGGAATGGGTACGAGCAGTACTTC. Translating it yields CASSFATGNGYEQYF. Complete variable domain (other parts from reference TRBV5-1 and TRBJ2-7): KAGVTQTPRYLIKTRGQQVTLSCSPISGHRSVSWYQQTPGQGLQFLFEYFSETQRNKGNFPGRFSGRQFSNSRSEMNVSTLELGDSALYLCASSFATGNGYEQYFGPGTRLTVT.

This clonotype has just one count. The chain joins TRBV28 to TRBJ2-7, with D possibly being TRBD2 (6 bases). Germline V gene data show CDR1 as MDHEN and CDR2 as SYDVKM. V lost 0 bases and J lost 5, with 11 bases in between. The CDR3 runs 14 residues. The CDR3 sequence is CASSLWTRTNEQYF. As DNA, the CDR3 is TGTGCCAGCAGTTTATGGACTAGGACTAACGAGCAGTACTTC.

This clonotype has just a few counts. This chain connects TRBV7-9 to TRBJ1-1; D gene ambiguous. Trimming shortened V by 6 bases and J by 7 bases, and 12 bases separated the two germline ends. Germline V gene sequence: CDR1 SEHNR, CDR2 FQNEAQ (reference sequence). The CDR3 totals 12 residues. As DNA, the CDR3 is TGTGCCAGCAGTTTGATGTTGAGTGAAGCTTTCTTT. Translating gives CASSLMLSEAFF.

This clonotype was found a few times. V usage is TRBV5-1 and J usage is TRBJ2-1; D is possibly TRBD1 (5 bases). The germline V gene has CDR1 SGHRS and CDR2 YFSETQ. This CDR3 spans 14 amino acids. The V end was cut by 3 bases, the J end by 7 bases, with 14 bases between. The CDR3 DNA reads as TGCGCCAGCAGCTCTCCCCAGGGTGGGAATGAGCAGTTCTTC. Its protein product is CASSSPQGGNEQFF.

The chain couples TRBV12-3 or TRBV12-4 to TRBJ2-1; TRBD1 aligns across 7 bases. The CDR3 extends over 14 amino acids. V shed 6 bases, J shed 7 bases, and the junction held 9 bases outside the gene matches. The CDR3 region has the DNA TGTGCCAGCAGGGGACAGTCGAAGTTTAATGAGCAGTTCTTC. This translates into CASRGQSKFNEQFF.

A few counts support this clonotype. The V gene is TRBV7-6, the J gene TRBJ2-3, with D perhaps matching TRBD2 (5 bases). The CDR3 is made up of 18 amino acids. V was trimmed by 1 base and J by 4 bases, leaving 21 bases between them. Per germline, CDR1 SGHVS and CDR2 FNYEAQ. CDR3 DNA: TGTGCCAGCAGCTTAGTAGGGTCGGCGGGCCCTCATCCAGATACGCAGTATTTT. Protein: CASSLVGSAGPHPDTQYF. The variable domain in full, with the rest retrieved from reference TRBV7-6 and TRBJ2-3, is GAGVSQSPRYKVTKRGQDVALRCDPISGHVSLYWYRQALGQGPEFLTYFNYEAQQDKSGLPNDRFSAERPEGSISTLTIQRTEQRDSAMYRCASSLVGSAGPHPDTQYFGPGTRLTVL.

This rearrangement joins TRBV20-1 to TRBJ2-7; D is unresolved. Germline CDR1 and CDR2: DFQATT and SNEGSKA (reference sequence). This CDR3 comprises 12 residues. Trimming removed 4 bases from V and 7 bases from J, with 14 bases in between. This CDR3 is CSATRLMGEQYF. CDR3 nucleotides: TGCAGTGCTACGCGACTTATGGGGGAGCAGTACTTC.